This T cell receptor beta chain is drawn from a study of T cell responses to AZD1222 COVID-19 vaccine. Study-wide points: Spike-specific TCR breadth and depth rose after two AZD1222 doses. Nearly half of the spike-specific TCRs reportedly recognize variant regions that carry no mutations. Among those given AZD1222, only 5 to 7 were seropositive at baseline.

V lost 5 bases to trimming and J lost 4 bases, with 15 bases between them. This CDR3 is 15 amino acids long. Germline V CDR1 and CDR2: SGHTA, FQGNSA. Sequencing used immunoSEQ multiplex PCR; TCRdb keeps in-frame clones, though not all of them. The repertoire holds roughly 200,000 clones, with 91% as singletons. With regard to this clone: The antigen is not known.

This clonotype was sampled from an adult who received the AZD1222 COVID-19 vaccine. This chain connects TRBV7-2 to TRBJ2-1, with D possibly being TRBD1 (6 bases). The sample consisted of peripheral blood, taken 28 days after the second AZD1222 dose. CDR3 region: CASSRDRITYNEQFF. The DNA for the CDR3 is TGTGCCAGCAGCCGCGACAGGATAACTTACAATGAGCAGTTCTTC.